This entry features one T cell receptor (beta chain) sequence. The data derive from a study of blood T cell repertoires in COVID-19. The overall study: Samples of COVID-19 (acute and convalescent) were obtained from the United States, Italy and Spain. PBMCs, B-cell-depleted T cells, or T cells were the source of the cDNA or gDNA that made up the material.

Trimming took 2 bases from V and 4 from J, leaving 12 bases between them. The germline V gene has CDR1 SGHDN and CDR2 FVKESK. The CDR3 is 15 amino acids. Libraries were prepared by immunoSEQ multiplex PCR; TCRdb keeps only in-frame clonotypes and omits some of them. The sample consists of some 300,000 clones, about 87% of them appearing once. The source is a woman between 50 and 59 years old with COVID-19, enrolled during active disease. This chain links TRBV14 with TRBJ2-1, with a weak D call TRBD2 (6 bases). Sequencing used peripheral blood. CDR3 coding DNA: TGTGCCAGCAGCCAATTTCGCGGGAATTACAATGAGCAGTTCTTC. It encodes CASSQFRGNYNEQFF.